Following are 21 T cell receptor beta chains from one sample sequenced in a study of human T cells and chemical hapten exposure. A single record per CDR3 protein comes from TCRdb applying MiXCR to the RACE reads. The data contain fewer than 140,000 distinct CDR3 sequences, 9% to 15% of them singletons. Time point indicated: pre-sensitization, week 0. The treatment here: therapeutic diphenylcyclopropenone sensitization with weekly scalp DPC. The sample consisted of whole blood, taken in connection with sensitization to the hapten diphenylcyclopropenone (DPC). The receptors come from a woman aged 45-60 years with alopecia areata. Some clones in this sample may be carry-over from other donors' samples.

This clonotype was seen a handful of times. V is TRBV6-5 and J is TRBJ1-1; D is perhaps TRBD1 (5 bases). The V and J ends lost 7 bases and 7 bases respectively, with 16 bases between them. The CDR3 extends over 13 amino acids. CDR1 is MNHEY, CDR2 SVGAGI, per germline. CDR3 loop: CASTPWRGVEAFF. The DNA for the CDR3 is TGTGCCAGCACCCCCTGGCGGGGCGTTGAAGCTTTCTTT.

V usage is TRBV18 and J usage is TRBJ2-1; D is undetermined. This CDR3 has 16 residues. Trimming took 3 bases from V and 9 from J, leaving 21 bases between them. The germline V gene has CDR1 KGHSH and CDR2 LQKENI. This CDR3 is CASSPPTGPSTSEQFF. In nucleotides, the CDR3 is TGTGCCAGCTCACCGCCTACGGGCCCTTCCACCAGTGAGCAGTTCTTC.

This clonotype turned up a few times. The CDR3 is CASSWSGPSNTEAFF. The CDR3 region has the DNA TGTGCCAGCAGCTGGTCCGGACCCTCGAACACTGAAGCTTTCTTT. V is TRBV11-1 and J is TRBJ1-1; D not resolved. V lost 4 bases and J lost 1, with 13 bases in between. This CDR3 comprises 15 residues. Germline CDR1 SGHAT, CDR2 FQDESV (reference sequence).

This clonotype was observed a few times. The gene calls are TRBV7-6 and TRBJ2-1; D call uncertain. The CDR3 is 14 amino acids. Germline lookup yields CDR1 SGHVS and CDR2 FNYEAQ. Between the trimmed V and J ends, which lost 1 base and 5 bases, there was a span of 9 bases. The CDR3 nucleotides are TGTGCCAGCAGCTTAGTTACAGTTAACAATGAGCAGTTCTTC. Its translation is CASSLVTVNNEQFF.

The gene calls are TRBV5-1 and TRBJ1-1; D unclear. Trimming stripped 4 bases from V and 2 bases from J, with 9 bases between. The CDR3 totals 13 residues. The germline V gene encodes CDR1 SGHRS and CDR2 YFSETQ. The CDR3 sequence is CASSADGNTEAFF. The CDR3 region has the DNA TGCGCCAGCAGCGCCGACGGTAACACTGAAGCTTTCTTT.

This clonotype has a count of ten or more. The chain carries TRBV7-9 and TRBJ1-1, with 7 bases identical to TRBD1. Germline lookup yields CDR1 SEHNR and CDR2 FQNEAQ (reference sequence). V was clipped by 8 bases and J by 5 bases; unmatched bases: 11. CDR3 length: 14 residues. In DNA, the CDR3 is TGTGCCAGCGCATCGCCACAGGGGTGGACTGAAGCTTTCTTT. It specifies CASASPQGWTEAFF.

This clonotype was detected a few times. This chain uses TRBV5-6 with TRBJ1-5; tentatively, D is TRBD1 (5 bases). The CDR3 is 14 residues long. Per germline, CDR1 SGHDT and CDR2 YYEEEE. V lost 4 bases and J lost 3, with 11 bases in between. CDR3 coding DNA: TGTGCCAGCAGCGTCAGGGACCACAATCAGCCCCAGCATTTT. Residues: CASSVRDHNQPQHF.

The rearrangement uses TRBV9 and TRBJ2-7; 7 bases line up with TRBD1. The V gene's germline CDR1 is SGDLS and CDR2 YYNGEE. V shed 4 bases, J shed 0 bases, and the junction held 10 bases outside the gene matches. CDR3 size: 16 residues. CDR3 residues: CASSKGAGASSYEQYF. The CDR3 DNA reads TGTGCCAGCAGCAAGGGGGCAGGGGCCAGCTCCTACGAGCAGTACTTC.

This clonotype was observed a few times. This chain joins TRBV12-3 or TRBV12-4 and TRBJ2-7, with D tentatively TRBD2 (6 bases). The ends were cut back, 3 bases at V and 3 bases at J, with 15 bases in the middle. CDR3 length equals 15 residues. CDR3 nucleotide sequence: TGTGCCAGCAGTTTGGGACTTGGGGAGCACTACGAGCAGTACTTC. Amino acid sequence: CASSLGLGEHYEQYF.

The V gene is TRBV7-9, the J gene TRBJ2-1, with TRBD1 as a possible D gene (6 bases). The V and J ends lost 5 bases and 2 bases respectively, with 13 bases between them. CDR3 length: 15 amino acids. The germline CDR1 and CDR2 sequences are SEHNR and FQNEAQ (reference sequence). The CDR3 nucleotides are TGTGCCAGCAGCCGCCGAAGGACAGCCTACAATGAGCAGTTCTTC. It yields the protein CASSRRRTAYNEQFF. Complete variable domain (other parts from reference TRBV7-9 and TRBJ2-1): DTGVSQNPRHKITKRGQNVTFRCDPISEHNRLYWYRQTLGQGPEFLTYFQNEAQLEKSRLLSDRFSAERPKGSFSTLEIQRTEQGDSAMYLCASSRRRTAYNEQFFGPGTRLTVL.

J is TRBJ1-6 and V is TRBV28; the match to TRBD1 covers 7 bases. Trimming took 5 bases from V and 10 from J; bases not matched to a gene: 8. The germline V gene has CDR1 MDHEN and CDR2 SYDVKM. The CDR3 runs 14 residues. CDR3 protein: CASSRADRPSPLHF. CDR3 nucleotide sequence: TGTGCCAGCAGTAGGGCGGACAGGCCGTCACCCCTCCACTTT.

This clonotype showed up many times. The chain carries TRBV20-1 and TRBJ1-1, with a tentative D call TRBD1 (6 bases). With 5 bases removed from V and 0 bases from J, the gap between germline ends came to 16 bases. Germline lookup yields CDR1 DFQATT and CDR2 SNEGSKA (reference sequence). The CDR3 runs 15 residues. The CDR3 sequence is CSAPRGLAMNTEAFF. In DNA form, the CDR3 reads TGCAGTGCTCCGCGGGGGCTGGCGATGAACACTGAAGCTTTCTTT.

V gene TRBV11-3 combines with J gene TRBJ2-3; 15 positions agree with TRBD2. The CDR3 runs 17 residues. V dropped 0 bases and J dropped 6; count of bases not matched to a gene: 4. CDR1 and CDR2 (germline): SGHNT, YENEEA. The CDR3 coding sequence is TGTGCCAGCAGCTTAGATGGACTAGCGGGGGGGCGTGATACGCAGTATTTT. Protein product: CASSLDGLAGGRDTQYF.

This chain joins TRBV12-3 or TRBV12-4 and TRBJ1-1; no definite D call. Trimming shortened V by 5 bases and J by 8 bases, and 12 bases separated the two germline ends. The CDR3 covers 12 residues. The CDR3 coding sequence is TGTGCCAGCAGTAATACAGTGTTAGAAGCTTTCTTT. Protein product: CASSNTVLEAFF.

The sample holds many counts of this clonotype. This chain links TRBV11-2 with TRBJ1-1; the match to TRBD1 covers 7 bases. Germline CDR1 SGHAT, CDR2 FQNNGV. Trimming took 3 bases from V and 3 from J; bases not matched to a gene: 4. The CDR3 covers 14 residues. As DNA, the CDR3 is TGTGCCAGCAGCTTCACAGGGGTGGACACTGAAGCTTTCTTT. As protein: CASSFTGVDTEAFF.

This clonotype was recorded at least ten times. The chain recombines TRBV18 with TRBJ1-1, with D unclear. The V end lost 3 bases, the J end lost 0 bases, and 17 bases lay between the germline ends. Germline CDR1 and CDR2: KGHSH and LQKENI. CDR3 size: 17 residues. CDR3 nucleotides: TGTGCCAGCTCACCGTTGGCGATCGGCAGCATGAACACTGAAGCTTTCTTT. Amino acids: CASSPLAIGSMNTEAFF.

The chain combines TRBV7-9 with TRBJ1-1; D not certain. V lost 1 base and J 4 bases, leaving 7 bases between the germline ends. CDR1 is SEHNR, CDR2 FQNEAQ, per germline (reference sequence). The CDR3 spans 13 residues. In nucleotides, the CDR3 is TGTGCCAGCAGCTTAGTTGTCAGCACTGAAGCTTTCTTT. Translated, it gives CASSLVVSTEAFF. The full variable domain, rest sourced from reference TRBV7-9 and TRBJ1-1, is DTGVSQNPRHKITKRGQNVTFRCDPISEHNRLYWYRQTLGQGPEFLTYFQNEAQLEKSRLLSDRFSAERPKGSFSTLEIQRTEQGDSAMYLCASSLVVSTEAFFGQGTRLTVV.

This clonotype showed up many times. This chain links TRBV27 with TRBJ1-1, with D unresolved. Trimming removed 3 bases at V and 1 base at J, with 6 bases between. Germline values: CDR1 MNHEY, CDR2 SMNVEV (reference sequence). The CDR3 is 13 residues long. CDR3: CASSLGRNTEAFF. The CDR3 DNA is TGTGCCAGCAGTTTGGGCAGGAACACTGAAGCTTTCTTT.

The gene calls are TRBV7-2 and TRBJ1-3; 7 bases line up with TRBD1. Trimming removed 3 bases from V and 10 bases from J; junction bases left unmatched: 6. Per the germline V gene, CDR1 is SGHTA and CDR2 is FQGNSA. The CDR3 sequence is 13 residues long. CDR3 sequence: CASSFEGARTIYF. CDR3 DNA: TGTGCCAGCAGCTTCGAGGGGGCGAGGACCATATATTTT.

The chain couples TRBV20-1 to TRBJ2-7; 8 nucleotides align to TRBD1. In germline, CDR1 is DFQATT, CDR2 SNEGSKA (reference sequence). V lost 0 bases to trimming and J lost 4 bases; unmatched junction nucleotides: 8. The CDR3 has 15 residues. The CDR3 coding sequence is TGCAGTGCTAGAGATACTGCCGGGACAGGATACGAGCAGTACTTC. Its protein product is CSARDTAGTGYEQYF.

This clonotype appeared a few times. The rearrangement uses TRBV7-9 and TRBJ2-7; TRBD2 matches 7 bases. The V and J ends lost 5 bases and 4 bases, in that order; junction bases with no gene match: 5. Germline lookup yields CDR1 SEHNR and CDR2 FQNEAQ (reference sequence). The CDR3 spans 13 residues. This CDR3 reads CASSPLGGYEQYF. CDR3 DNA: TGTGCCAGCAGCCCCCTCGGGGGGTACGAGCAGTACTTC.